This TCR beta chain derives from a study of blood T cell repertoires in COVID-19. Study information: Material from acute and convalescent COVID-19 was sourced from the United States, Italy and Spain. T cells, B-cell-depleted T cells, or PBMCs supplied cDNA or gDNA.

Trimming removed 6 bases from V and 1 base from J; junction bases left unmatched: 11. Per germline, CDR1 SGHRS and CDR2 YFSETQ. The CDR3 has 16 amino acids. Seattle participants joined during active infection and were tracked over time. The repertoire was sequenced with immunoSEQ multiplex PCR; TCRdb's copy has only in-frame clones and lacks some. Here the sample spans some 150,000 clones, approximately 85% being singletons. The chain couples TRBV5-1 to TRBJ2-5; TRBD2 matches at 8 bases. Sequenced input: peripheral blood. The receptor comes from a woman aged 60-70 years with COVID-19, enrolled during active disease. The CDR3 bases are TGCGCCAGCAAAAGAGTATTCGGGGGGGGCCAAGAGACCCAGTACTTC. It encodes CASKRVFGGGQETQYF.